This passage covers 21 T cell receptor beta chains from one sample sequenced in a study of T-cell reconstitution after alpha-beta-depleted transplantation in children. Unique molecular identifiers featured in how the TCRbeta library was prepared. TCRdb reanalysed the PCR reads using MiXCR and keeps one entry per CDR3 protein. The top ten hold under 30% of the sample, which has about 980,000 distinct CDR3 sequences, roughly 29% seen once. The sequencing used PBMCs, mostly from graft donor cells, collected 360 days after TCRalphabeta/CD19-depleted stem cell transplant. These receptors all stem from a boy in the first two years of life who had a stem cell transplant for SCID, so the T cells may come from the graft donor.

This clonotype was counted a few times. The chain links TRBV7-6 to TRBJ2-6; D call uncertain. The CDR3 is made up of 14 amino acids. The germline gives CDR1 SGHVS, CDR2 FNYEAQ. V lost 8 bases to trimming and J lost 2 bases, with 10 bases between them. The CDR3 nucleotides read TGTGCCAGCGGTCAAACCACTGGGGCCAACGTCCTGACTTTC. Protein sequence: CASGQTTGANVLTF.

This clonotype was counted only a few times. The rearrangement uses TRBV4-2 and TRBJ1-4, with 8 bases matching TRBD1. Losses at the gene ends were 4 bases for V and 11 bases for J; bases not matched to a gene: 12. Germline-derived CDR1 and CDR2 are LGHNA and YNFKEQ. There are 15 residues in the CDR3. The CDR3 DNA follows: TGTGCCAGCAGCCCGGTGGGGCAGGGGGCAAGGAAACTGTTTTTT. Its protein is CASSPVGQGARKLFF.

This clonotype was detected a few times. The chain carries TRBV9 and TRBJ2-1; maybe TRBD1 (6 bases). The V end was cut by 2 bases, the J end by 3 bases, with 12 bases between. This CDR3 is 15 amino acids long. Germline loops: CDR1 SGDLS, CDR2 YYNGEE. As DNA, the CDR3 is TGTGCCAGCAGCGTTGGGGCCAGGGGCTACAATGAGCAGTTCTTC. Protein: CASSVGARGYNEQFF.

The genes are TRBV2 and TRBJ1-2; 9 bases agree with TRBD1. This CDR3 is built from 13 residues. V lost 6 bases and J lost 2; bases outside the gene matches: 1. The germline CDR1 and CDR2 sequences are SNHLY and FYNNEI. In DNA, the CDR3 is TGTGCCAGCAGCGGGACAGGGAACTATGGCTACACCTTC. This codes for CASSGTGNYGYTF.

This clonotype was recorded once. The chain uses TRBV4-3 and TRBJ2-7; 8 bases are shared with TRBD1. This CDR3 is 14 amino acids long. The trim removed 3 bases at V and 1 base at J, leaving 2 bases unmatched. The V gene's germline CDR1 is LGHNA and CDR2 YSLEER. The CDR3 protein is CASSQGQESYEQYF. The CDR3 region has the DNA TGCGCCAGCAGCCAGGGACAGGAGTCCTACGAGCAGTACTTC.

V usage is TRBV20-1 and J usage is TRBJ2-3; D tentatively fits TRBD1 or TRBD2 (5 bases each). Germline CDR1 is DFQATT and CDR2 is SNEGSKA (reference sequence). The CDR3 is made up of 12 amino acids. Trimming took 7 bases from V and 6 from J, leaving 14 bases between them. CDR3 loop: CSGGALGDTQYF. In DNA, the CDR3 is TGCAGTGGAGGGGCATTGGGCGATACGCAGTATTTT.

This chain connects TRBV25-1 to TRBJ1-5; the D gene is possibly TRBD1 (5 bases). The germline CDR1 and CDR2 sequences are MGHDK and SYGVNS. The CDR3 runs 14 residues. V was shortened by 1 base and J by 6 bases, with 10 bases between the two germline ends. CDR3 DNA: TGTGCCAGCAGTGAATCATGGGGGGTTCAGCCCCAGCATTTT. It translates to CASSESWGVQPQHF.

In this sample, this clonotype turned up a few times. This chain joins TRBV6-1 and TRBJ2-5; weak D call: TRBD1 (5 bases). The V end lost 3 bases, the J end lost 5 bases, and 13 bases lay between the germline ends. The V gene's germline CDR1 is MNHNS and CDR2 SASEGT. The CDR3 sequence is 14 residues long. The CDR3 bases are TGTGCCAGCAGTGAGACAGACAACCGGGAGACCCAGTACTTC. It codes for CASSETDNRETQYF.

V gene TRBV20-1 combines with J gene TRBJ2-2; D unclear. Trimming stripped 6 bases from V and 3 bases from J, with 11 bases between. The CDR3 loop spans 13 amino acids. The V gene's germline CDR1 is DFQATT and CDR2 SNEGSKA (reference sequence). CDR3 amino acids: CSARADYTGELFF. As DNA, the CDR3 is TGCAGTGCAAGGGCCGACTACACCGGGGAGCTGTTTTTT.

This clonotype has only a few counts. The V and J genes are TRBV4-1 and TRBJ2-7; no reliable D call. The CDR3 length is 14 residues. V was clipped by 0 bases and J by 3 bases, with 9 bases between them. Germline V CDR1 and CDR2: MGHRA, YSYEKL. For the CDR3, the DNA is TGCGCCAGCAGCCAAGAGGTGGCTAGCTACGAGCAGTACTTC. Encoded protein: CASSQEVASYEQYF.

This clonotype was counted only a few times. This sequence joins TRBV7-2 and TRBJ2-5; the match to TRBD2 covers 15 bases. Looked up from germline, CDR1 is SGHTA and CDR2 is FQGNSA. The CDR3 spans 16 residues. The V and J ends lost 11 bases and 2 bases, in that order; junction bases with no gene match: 9. This chain's CDR3 is CASGTSGGLRQETQYF. The CDR3 DNA sequence: TGTGCCTCCGGGACTAGCGGGGGGTTGAGACAAGAGACCCAGTACTTC.

The chain couples TRBV10-3 to TRBJ2-7, with D possibly called TRBD1 or TRBD2 (7 bases each). Germline V gives CDR1 ENHRY, CDR2 SYGVKD. V was shortened by 2 bases and J by 5 bases, with 13 bases between the two germline ends. The CDR3 runs 14 residues. Here the CDR3 reads CAISEAGGAHEQYF. The CDR3 region has the DNA TGTGCCATCAGTGAGGCAGGGGGGGCCCACGAGCAGTACTTC.

This clonotype was picked up a small number of times. The chain joins TRBV5-1 to TRBJ1-3; D is perhaps TRBD1 (5 bases). Germline V gene sequence: CDR1 SGHRS, CDR2 YFSETQ. Trimming shortened V by 3 bases and J by 0 bases, and 7 bases separated the two germline ends. CDR3 length equals 14 residues. The CDR3 reads CASSWGVSGNTIYF. CDR3 nucleotide sequence: TGCGCCAGCAGCTGGGGGGTCTCTGGAAACACCATATATTTT.

This clonotype has a handful of counts. The CDR3 spells CASSQAETGSYEQYF. In DNA, the CDR3 is TGCGCCAGCAGCCAAGCTGAGACAGGGAGCTACGAGCAGTACTTC. The V and J genes are TRBV4-1 and TRBJ2-7; 7 bases line up with TRBD1. The germline gives CDR1 MGHRA, CDR2 YSYEKL. Germline trimming cut 1 base from V and 3 bases from J; bases unmatched to any gene: 6. The CDR3 consists of 15 residues.

In its sample, this clonotype was seen many times. The genes are TRBV12-3 or TRBV12-4 and TRBJ2-3, with D perhaps matching TRBD1 (5 bases). Trimming stripped 3 bases from V and 0 bases from J, with 10 bases between. The CDR3 consists of 15 residues. The CDR3 sequence: CASSLQGLSTDTQYF. Written as DNA, the CDR3 is TGTGCCAGCAGTTTGCAGGGCTTAAGCACAGATACGCAGTATTTT.

This clonotype has more than one count but fewer than ten. The rearrangement joins TRBV5-1 to TRBJ2-3; 9 bases are a match to TRBD2. In germline, CDR1 is SGHRS, CDR2 YFSETQ. The V and J ends lost 2 bases and 14 bases, in that order; junction bases with no gene match: 12. The CDR3 has 14 residues. The DNA of the CDR3 is TGCGCCAGCAGCTTATCCCTCAGCGGGGGGCTCGGGTATTTT. This sequence encodes CASSLSLSGGLGYF.

This clonotype was observed once. The CDR3 reads CASRGDSNRGPLHF. CDR3 DNA sequence: TGTGCCAGCAGAGGGGACAGCAACAGGGGTCCCCTCCACTTT. The rearrangement uses TRBV7-9 and TRBJ1-6, with 7 bases fitting TRBD1. CDR3 length: 14 amino acids. CDR1 is SEHNR, CDR2 FQNEAQ, per germline (reference sequence). V trimming: 6 bases; J trimming: 13 bases; junction bases outside the gene matches: 12.

This clonotype has more than one count but fewer than ten. V gene TRBV20-1 combines with J gene TRBJ1-2; D may be TRBD1 (5 bases). The V and J ends lost 6 bases and 4 bases respectively, with 12 bases between them. Looked up from germline, CDR1 is DFQATT and CDR2 is SNEGSKA (reference sequence). The CDR3 is 12 amino acids. The CDR3: CSANLDTYGYTF. CDR3 sequence (DNA): TGCAGTGCCAACCTGGACACCTATGGCTACACCTTC.

This clonotype has more than one count but fewer than ten. The rearrangement uses TRBV2 and TRBJ1-2; perhaps TRBD1 as D (6 bases). CDR1 is SNHLY and CDR2 is FYNNEI in the germline V gene. This CDR3 spans 15 amino acids. V lost 4 bases, J lost 10 bases, and 22 bases lay in between. The DNA for the CDR3 is TGTGCCAGCAGTGGCCCCCTAGCGGGGGGGGGCGACTACACCTTC. Translated, it gives CASSGPLAGGGDYTF.

This clonotype has more than one count but fewer than ten. The J gene is TRBJ1-2, the V gene TRBV12-3 or TRBV12-4; 10 bases are shared with TRBD1. V lost 7 bases to trimming and J lost 7 bases; unmatched junction nucleotides: 6. This CDR3 is 13 amino acids long. The CDR3 nucleotides are TGTGCCAGCATCCCGGGACAGGGGTTTGGCTACACCTTC. It is translated as CASIPGQGFGYTF.

In DNA form, the CDR3 reads TGTGCCAGCAGCTCTACAGGGCAAGAGACCCAGTACTTC. Translation gives CASSSTGQETQYF. The chain is built from TRBV7-9 and TRBJ2-5; possible D gene TRBD1, 6 bases. Trimming stripped 4 bases from V and 2 bases from J, with 8 bases between. Germline V gene data show CDR1 as SEHNR and CDR2 as FQNEAQ (reference sequence). The CDR3 consists of 13 residues.